Below, 21 T cell receptor beta chains from the same sample are listed, as sequenced in a study of control samples from healthy donors and cancer patients. The assay was immunoSEQ multiplex PCR, and TCRdb's table has in-frame clones only and misses some. The sample contains 120,000 or so clones, approximately 87% of which appear only once. Sequencing was carried out using blood. The source is a man aged 25 to 40 in good health.

J is TRBJ1-5 and V is TRBV28; D possibly corresponds to TRBD1 (6 bases). V gave up 2 bases and J gave up 5 bases, with 16 bases separating them. Germline V CDR1 and CDR2: MDHEN, SYDVKM. This CDR3 comprises 16 residues. CDR3 sequence (DNA): TGTGCCAGCAGTTTAGGGTGGGGGCGATATCATCAGCCCCAGCATTTT. This gives the protein CASSLGWGRYHQPQHF.

Comments on this clone: A read error may produce the germline difference seen at one junction end. V is TRBV12-3 or TRBV12-4 and J is TRBJ2-7; D not resolved. This CDR3 has 13 amino acids. This chain's CDR3 is CASSLEGSSEQYF. CDR3 sequence (DNA): TGTGCCAGCAGTTTGGAAGGGTCCTCCGAGCAGTACTTC.

The chain combines TRBV5-1 with TRBJ1-2; 10 positions agree with TRBD1. The length of the CDR3 is 15 residues. Per the germline V gene, CDR1 is SGHRS and CDR2 is YFSETQ. Trimming took 4 bases from V and 6 from J; bases not matched to a gene: 9. The CDR3 nucleotides are TGCGCCAGCAGCCCTGGGGACAGGGGCAGGGATGGCTACACCTTC. Amino acid sequence: CASSPGDRGRDGYTF.

The chain combines TRBV28 with TRBJ1-2; D remains unclear. V lost 8 bases, J lost 2 bases, and 6 bases lay in between. Germline lookup yields CDR1 MDHEN and CDR2 SYDVKM. The CDR3 has 11 amino acids. Here the CDR3 reads CASHSNYGYTF. The CDR3, as DNA: TGTGCCAGCCATTCCAACTATGGCTACACCTTC.

V and J are TRBV7-9 and TRBJ1-2, with 10 bases matching TRBD1. V was pared by 10 bases and J by 5 bases, with 10 bases of the junction left unmatched. The CDR3 runs 14 residues. Per germline, CDR1 SEHNR and CDR2 FQNEAQ (reference sequence). The CDR3 nucleotides read TGTGCCATCCCCCGGGACAGGGGATTTTATGGCTACACCTTC. Protein: CAIPRDRGFYGYTF.

This chain connects TRBV9 to TRBJ1-1; 7 bases match TRBD1. Per germline, CDR1 SGDLS and CDR2 YYNGEE. V was clipped by 4 bases and J by 0 bases; unmatched bases: 6. The CDR3 runs to 15 residues. The chain's CDR3 is CASSFLGQMNTEAFF. The CDR3 DNA reads TGTGCCAGCAGCTTCCTGGGACAGATGAACACTGAAGCTTTCTTT.

The rearrangement links TRBV24-1 to TRBJ2-3, with TRBD1 matching over 11 bases. Per the germline V gene, CDR1 is KGHDR and CDR2 is SFDVKD. The CDR3 contains 16 residues. The trim removed 6 bases at V and 4 bases at J, leaving 8 bases unmatched. CDR3 in DNA: TGTGCCACCAGTCAGGATAGGACAGGGGGCTCAGATACGCAGTATTTT. This gives the protein CATSQDRTGGSDTQYF.

The chain employs TRBV11-3 and TRBJ1-2; maybe TRBD1 (5 bases). The ends were cut back, 8 bases at V and 8 bases at J, with 15 bases in the middle. The CDR3 sequence is 12 residues long. Germline V CDR1 and CDR2: SGHNT, YENEEA. CDR3 in amino acids: CASAPRGDGYTF. The CDR3 DNA reads as TGTGCCAGCGCCCCCCGGGGGGACGGCTACACCTTC.

This chain joins TRBV5-4 and TRBJ2-1, with 13 bases lining up with TRBD2. The germline gives CDR1 SGHNT, CDR2 YYREEE (reference sequence). V was clipped by 4 bases and J by 10 bases; unmatched bases: 8. The CDR3 has 15 amino acids. The chain's CDR3 is CASSAGLAGAREQFF. The CDR3 region has the DNA TGTGCCAGCAGCGCCGGACTAGCGGGGGCCCGAGAGCAGTTCTTC.

The chain couples TRBV9 to TRBJ2-3, with TRBD2 matching over 7 bases. Germline CDR1 reads SGDLS; CDR2 reads YYNGEE. This CDR3 contains 14 residues. J lost 6 bases, V lost 3 bases, and 7 bases had no gene match. The CDR3: CASSETGEGDTQYF. As DNA, the CDR3 is TGTGCCAGCAGCGAGACGGGGGAGGGGGATACGCAGTATTTT.

This rearrangement joins TRBV24-1 to TRBJ2-3; D is perhaps TRBD2 (5 bases). Trimming took off 3 bases at V and 4 bases at J, with 10 bases between the two ends. The CDR3 totals 14 residues. Germline loops: CDR1 KGHDR, CDR2 SFDVKD. The DNA for the CDR3 is TGTGCCACCAGTGATCCCCAACTAGCAGATACGCAGTATTTT. Amino acids: CATSDPQLADTQYF.

This clone has just a few counts. This rearrangement joins TRBV19 to TRBJ1-5; D is ambiguous. Germline V gene lookup returns CDR1 LNHDA and CDR2 SQIVND (reference sequence). Trimming took 3 bases from V and 2 from J, leaving 11 bases between them. The CDR3 covers 15 residues. CDR3 in DNA: TGTGCCAGTAGTATTGTTCAGCTCCGCAATCAGCCCCAGCATTTT. Translating gives CASSIVQLRNQPQHF.

This chain joins TRBV4-1 and TRBJ1-5, with TRBD1 identical over 8 bases. Per the germline V gene, CDR1 is MGHRA and CDR2 is YSYEKL. The CDR3 extends over 17 amino acids. With V trimmed by 0 bases and J by 1 base, 5 bases remained unmatched. The CDR3: CASSQERTGLSNQPQHF. In nucleotides, the CDR3 is TGCGCCAGCAGCCAAGAGCGGACAGGGTTGAGCAATCAGCCCCAGCATTTT.

V and J are TRBV18 and TRBJ1-2, with TRBD1 matching over 7 bases. The ends lost 6 bases at V and 6 bases at J; junction bases unmatched: 7. CDR3 length: 13 residues. CDR1 and CDR2 (germline): KGHSH, LQKENI. The CDR3 loop is CASSRGTDHGYTF. The DNA of the CDR3 is TGTGCCAGCTCCCGAGGGACAGATCATGGCTACACCTTC.

The V gene is TRBV27, the J gene TRBJ1-1, with D perhaps matching TRBD1 (5 bases). CDR3 length: 14 amino acids. The germline V gene has CDR1 MNHEY and CDR2 SMNVEV (reference sequence). Trimming left V 7 bases short and J 3 bases short, with 15 bases between. CDR3 nucleotide sequence: TGTGCCAGCACCAGCACACGGGGGGACACTGAAGCTTTCTTT. Translating it yields CASTSTRGDTEAFF.

The V gene is TRBV3-1 (or the pseudogene TRBV3-2), the J gene TRBJ1-2; D not certain. Germline V gene data show CDR1 as LGHDT and CDR2 as YNNKEL (reference sequence). Trimming took 0 bases from V and 4 from J, leaving 9 bases between them. This CDR3 is built from 14 residues. CDR3 nucleotides: TGTGCCAGCAGCCAAGATCCCGTTATCTATGGCTACACCTTC. Protein sequence: CASSQDPVIYGYTF.

J is TRBJ1-3 and V is TRBV18; D ambiguous. CDR3 length equals 14 residues. The V gene lost 2 bases and the J gene lost 0 bases, with 5 bases spanning the gap. The germline gives CDR1 KGHSH, CDR2 LQKENI. CDR3 bases: TGTGCCAGCTCACCAGGGTACTCTGGAAACACCATATATTTT. Translation: CASSPGYSGNTIYF.

This rearrangement joins TRBV6-5 to TRBJ1-1; no clear D gene. The germline V and J ends were trimmed by 11 bases and 2 bases, with 15 bases remaining between them. The CDR3 is made up of 13 amino acids. CDR1 and CDR2 (germline): MNHEY, SVGAGI. DNA of the CDR3: TGTGCCGGGAGGGCAGACTTCAACACTGAAGCTTTCTTT. Residues: CAGRADFNTEAFF.

V usage is TRBV10-3 and J usage is TRBJ1-5; TRBD1 matches 7 bases. After removal of 1 base from V and 4 bases from J, the junction contained 4 bases not matched to a gene. The germline CDR1 and CDR2 sequences are ENHRY and SYGVKD. CDR3 length equals 15 residues. DNA for the CDR3: TGTGCCATCAGTGAGTTCGACAGGGAGAATCAGCCCCAGCATTTT. Amino acid sequence: CAISEFDRENQPQHF.

The V gene is TRBV13, the J gene TRBJ1-2, with D hard to call. The germline CDR1 and CDR2 sequences are PRHDT and FYEKMQ (reference sequence). Deletions cut 0 bases from V and 8 bases from J, with 10 bases between. The CDR3 contains 13 residues. The CDR3 bases are TGTGCCAGCAGCTTAGGCGGAACCGGGGGCTACACCTTC. Protein sequence: CASSLGGTGGYTF.

The chain joins TRBV19 to TRBJ2-6, with D possibly being TRBD1 (5 bases). Trimming removed 5 bases from V and 2 bases from J, with 13 bases in between. The germline gives CDR1 LNHDA, CDR2 SQIVND (reference sequence). The CDR3 length is 16 residues. For the CDR3, the DNA is TGTGCCAGTAGTCCCAGGACATTCCCTGGGGCCAACGTCCTGACTTTC. This encodes CASSPRTFPGANVLTF.